Below, 4 T cell receptor beta chains from the same sample are listed, as sequenced in a study of response to subunit inactivated influenza vaccine. TCRdb recomputed calls from the RT-PCR reads with MiXCR, one row per CDR3 protein. The sample lists roughly 190,000 distinct CDR3 sequences, roughly 12% occurring once. These data also formed part of another study, on T cells expressing NK-cell markers. That work states: UMIs accompanied the 5'RACE template switching by which TCR beta cDNA was made.

The sample here was CD8+ T cells sorted from PBMCs, taken roughly 13 days after vaccination. These receptors came from a man in his forties or fifties who received an inactivated influenza vaccine.

This chain uses TRBV2 with TRBJ2-3, with TRBD1 matching 9 bases. Germline CDR1 is SNHLY and CDR2 is FYNNEI. CDR3 length: 14 residues. J gave up 5 bases and V 6 bases, and 6 bases lay outside the gene matches. CDR3: CASSPGQGQDTQYF. CDR3 nucleotide sequence: TGTGCCAGCAGCCCGGGACAGGGACAAGATACGCAGTATTTT.

The genes are TRBV20-1 and TRBJ2-5; 8 bases line up with TRBD2. The CDR3 contains 14 residues. Germline CDR1 DFQATT, CDR2 SNEGSKA (reference sequence). Trimming removed 2 bases from V and 2 bases from J; junction bases left unmatched: 4. The CDR3 here is CSARQREIQETQYF. CDR3 sequence (DNA): TGCAGTGCTAGACAGCGGGAGATTCAAGAGACCCAGTACTTC.

This clonotype turned up a few times. This chain links TRBV20-1 with TRBJ2-5, with TRBD1 identical over 9 bases. CDR3 length: 18 amino acids. Germline trimming cut 3 bases from V and 7 bases from J; bases unmatched to any gene: 21. The germline CDR1 and CDR2 sequences are DFQATT and SNEGSKA (reference sequence). CDR3 loop: CSASGDRALAALRRTQYF. The CDR3 DNA follows: TGCAGTGCTAGCGGGGACAGGGCTCTAGCGGCCCTTCGAAGGACCCAGTACTTC.

The chain links TRBV5-1 to TRBJ1-4; 7 bases are a match to TRBD1. The ends lost 4 bases at V and 8 bases at J; junction bases unmatched: 5. The CDR3 runs to 13 residues. Germline lookup yields CDR1 SGHRS and CDR2 YFSETQ. DNA of the CDR3: TGCGCCAGCAGCCCCGACAGGGCCGAAAAACTGTTTTTT. The encoded protein is CASSPDRAEKLFF.